This TCR beta chain was recorded in a study of blood T cell repertoires in COVID-19. The wider study: Material from acute and convalescent COVID-19 was sourced from the United States, Italy and Spain.

Some clones are missing from TCRdb's copy, which holds only in-frame ones; the method was immunoSEQ multiplex PCR. The sample carries 240,000 or so clones, 75% to 85% recorded once. Trimming left V 0 bases short and J 3 bases short, with 9 bases between. CDR1 SGHNT and CDR2 YYREEE come from the germline V gene (reference sequence). The CDR3 totals 14 residues. Source material: peripheral blood. This sequence was found in a woman aged 60-75 years with active or convalescent COVID-19. The V gene is TRBV5-4, the J gene TRBJ1-2; possible D gene TRBD1, 5 bases. Here the CDR3 reads CASSLAGRDYGYTF. CDR3 in DNA: TGTGCCAGCAGCTTGGCAGGGAGGGACTATGGCTACACCTTC.